This is a list of T cell receptor beta chains from one sample in a study of blood T cell repertoires in COVID-19. The table came from immunoSEQ multiplex PCR; TCRdb's copy has only in-frame clones and leaves some out. The table shows 120,000 to 150,000 clones, with 80% to 90% occurring only once. Source material: peripheral blood. All receptors derive from a woman aged 50 to 65 in a cohort sampled during active or convalescent COVID-19. CDR3s leave out the opening cysteine and the closing phenylalanine or tryptophan.

v_gene: TRBV12-3/TRBV12-4
CDR3aa: ASMGGTGELF

v_gene: TRBV3-1/TRBV3-2
CDR3aa: ASSHGQGLLNTEAF

v_gene: TRBV27
CDR3aa: ASIHSGTENGYT

v_gene: TRBV27
CDR3aa: ASSLRTVNSPLH

v_gene: TRBV24-1
CDR3aa: ATSDVPSSLPDTQY

v_gene: TRBV19
CDR3aa: ASSIEGQGSNQPQH

v_gene: TRBV7-9
CDR3aa: ASRPTSGGGTQY

v_gene: TRBV6-2/TRBV6-3
CDR3aa: ASSYYRGGNTIY

v_gene: TRBV6-5
CDR3aa: ASRTGTANTEAF

v_gene: TRBV19
CDR3aa: ASSPRLAGFASYEQY

v_gene: TRBV10-1
CDR3aa: ASRNQGGTEAF

v_gene: TRBV6-5
CDR3aa: ASRPQQGNLF

v_gene: TRBV7-2
CDR3aa: ASSFRRGLADTQY

v_gene: TRBV6-5
CDR3aa: ASSYFQGSNEQF

v_gene: TRBV10-2
CDR3aa: ASSAQGSNYGYT

v_gene: TRBV27
CDR3aa: ASSPGTGQYGYT

v_gene: TRBV7-9
CDR3aa: ASSLVDRTGIQY

v_gene: TRBV5-1
CDR3aa: ASSLSGRPSSYNEQF

v_gene: TRBV7-2
CDR3aa: ASSRRRESYNSPLH

v_gene: TRBV12-3/TRBV12-4
CDR3aa: ASRGDTYGYT

v_gene: TRBV3-1/TRBV3-2
CDR3aa: ASSQSQASGNTIY

v_gene: TRBV6-6
CDR3aa: ASRVTGWKYEQY

v_gene: TRBV14
CDR3aa: ASSQDQGTMNTEAF

v_gene: TRBV19
CDR3aa: ASSIGEASGNTIY

v_gene: TRBV7-8
CDR3aa: ASRTESGGAPDTQY

v_gene: TRBV3-1/TRBV3-2
CDR3aa: ASSLAQETQY

v_gene: TRBV27
CDR3aa: ASSWREPLLGYGYT

v_gene: TRBV27
CDR3aa: ASSLKGTGSYEQY

v_gene: TRBV6-4
CDR3aa: ASSKGGSNYGYT

v_gene: TRBV6-6
CDR3aa: ASSYSRTSGGDTQY

v_gene: TRBV6-6
CDR3aa: ASTLGAREGTQY

v_gene: TRBV19
CDR3aa: ASSIGRNEQF

v_gene: TRBV19
CDR3aa: ASSPSEANYGYT

v_gene: TRBV30
CDR3aa: AWSVPGTLYSNQPQH

v_gene: TRBV2
CDR3aa: ASIRDSSNSPLH

v_gene: TRBV5-1
CDR3aa: ASSLRQDISYEQY

v_gene: TRBV4-1
CDR3aa: ASSHYDRDNQPQH

v_gene: TRBV5-1
CDR3aa: ASSLGQGKDEQY

v_gene: TRBV7-3
CDR3aa: ASSLRPRDRGLSGANVLT

v_gene: TRBV14
CDR3aa: ASSQEGLGYT

v_gene: TRBV6-5
CDR3aa: ASRQPGQGEEKLF

v_gene: TRBV12-3/TRBV12-4
CDR3aa: ASRFGQGEAF

v_gene: TRBV12-3/TRBV12-4
CDR3aa: ASSLGQAYGYT

v_gene: TRBV7-8
CDR3aa: ASSLAGTGAYGYT

v_gene: TRBV18
CDR3aa: ASSPWQSNQPQH

v_gene: TRBV5-1
CDR3aa: ASSWQGRRFGYT

v_gene: TRBV6-2/TRBV6-3
CDR3aa: ASSYSGKGQRHGYT

v_gene: TRBV21-1
CDR3aa: ASSKVAIWGEGANVLT

v_gene: TRBV18
CDR3aa: ASSPGLAGAYEQF

v_gene: TRBV6-5
CDR3aa: ASRSRRGHQPQH

v_gene: TRBV7-2
CDR3aa: ASSPDRGRNEKLF

v_gene: TRBV9
CDR3aa: ASTDTGDTDTQY

v_gene: TRBV19
CDR3aa: ASMRQHSNQPQH

v_gene: TRBV7-8
CDR3aa: ASSLAGGGVLSGNTIY

v_gene: TRBV6-5
CDR3aa: ASSNRPLQEGSF